One TCR beta chain is described in this entry. Authors' analysis steps: Amplification of reference gene primers was used by the study to estimate nucleated cell counts. TCRdb's copy holds only in-frame clones and misses some; the assay was immunoSEQ multiplex PCR. D and trimming were read from the DNA, whereas the V and J calls and clone size are those reported in that table. Of 100,000 to 150,000 clones listed, around 70% are singletons. This entry is derived from a study of blood T cell repertoires in COVID-19. Overall study: Researchers got acute and convalescent COVID-19 samples from the United States, Italy and Spain. PBMCs, B-cell-depleted T cells, or T cells provided the cDNA or gDNA that made up the material.

V lost 7 bases and J lost 9, with 10 bases in between. The CDR3 runs to 12 residues. Germline CDR1 and CDR2: MNHEY and SVGAGI. This rearrangement joins TRBV6-5 to TRBJ1-6; the D gene is possibly TRBD1 (6 bases). This sequence was found in a man in his 60s with acute or convalescent COVID-19. Specimen: peripheral blood. The CDR3 DNA reads TGTGCCAGCATAACAGGGAGTTCACCCCTCCACTTT. Its protein product is CASITGSSPLHF.